The sequence of this T cell receptor (beta chain) was determined in a study of Graves' ophthalmopathy and Graves' hyperthyroidism. The TCR beta CDR3 regions underwent amplification from RNA transcripts. Second-round multiplex PCR followed a first-round RT-PCR using HTBI primers. In TCRdb, the multiplex PCR reads were re-called with MiXCR into one record per CDR3 protein. The sample includes 340,000 or so distinct CDR3 sequences, roughly 15% of them seen just once. Clinical symptoms and serum thyroxine were used for diagnosis; TRAb, thyroid ultrasound and orbital computed tomography were also relied on. Per germline, CDR1 MNHEY and CDR2 SVGEGT. The CDR3 length is 14 residues. The V gene end was trimmed by 8 bases and the J gene end by 3 bases; junction bases not matched to a gene: 5. At least ten counts were recorded for this clonotype.

V gene TRBV6-2 or TRBV6-3 combines with J gene TRBJ2-7; TRBD2 aligns across 12 bases. Sequenced sample: peripheral blood. This sequence was found in an adult man with Graves' ophthalmopathy. The CDR3 loop is CASSGLAGSYEQYF. The CDR3 nucleotides read TGTGCCAGCTCCGGACTAGCGGGAAGCTACGAGCAGTACTTC.